A selection of T cell receptor beta chains follows, all from one sample in a study of CXCR3-negative and CXCR3-positive naive CD8 T cells. Following a re-call of the 5' RACE reads, TCRdb has one entry per CDR3 protein and lacks DNA. Its table records about 120,000 distinct CDR3 sequences. The sample taken for sequencing was naive CXCR3- CD8+ T cells from blood. The source is a human donor in good health. Some clones in this sample may be carry-over from other donors' samples. CDR3s include the opening cysteine and the closing phenylalanine or tryptophan.

j_call,v_call,cdr3_aa
TRBJ1-2,TRBV2,CASGTASYGYTF
TRBJ2-5,TRBV20-1,CSARDPLGGPNQETQYF
TRBJ2-1,TRBV9,CASSVGDGTHNEKFF
TRBJ2-7,TRBV4-1,CASSQVRGEQYF
TRBJ2-1,TRBV12-5,CASALGGGVSYNEQFF
TRBJ2-1,TRBV11-2,CASSGFATVDEQFF
TRBJ2-1,TRBV30,CAWSTPHEQFF
TRBJ2-3,TRBV4-1,CASSLPPHSRNTDTQYF
TRBJ2-5,TRBV6-4,CAALGLGRETQYF
TRBJ2-2,TRBV12-3/TRBV12-4,CASSSTGTVNTGELFF
TRBJ1-6,TRBV20-1,CSASETETSPLHF
TRBJ2-1,TRBV25-1,CASSGVTGTGYNEQFF
TRBJ2-2,TRBV15,CATSRVADTGELFF
TRBJ2-1,TRBV4-1,CASSPERGGRSYNEQFF
TRBJ2-7,TRBV19,CASSTQSYEQYF
TRBJ2-1,TRBV21-1,CASSNLAASHNEQFF
TRBJ2-1,TRBV27,CASSVTGASSYNEQFF
TRBJ2-2,TRBV7-9,CASSLRPGFAGELFF
TRBJ2-1,TRBV28,CASSLRTSLGYNEQFF
TRBJ2-3,TRBV29-1,CSVEDREDPTDTQYF
TRBJ1-2,TRBV3-1,CASSPDRGYGYTF
TRBJ2-2,TRBV4-1,CASSQDPLAGVAGELFF
TRBJ2-7,TRBV15,CATSSGTYEQYF
TRBJ2-4,TRBV7-9,CASSPTGVAKNIQYF
TRBJ2-7,TRBV11-2,CASSALKAGEQYF
TRBJ2-1,TRBV6-6,CASSYGPYNEQFF